This TCR beta chain was observed in a study of shared clonotypes between healthy human individuals. Findings and limits, study-wide: Enrolling few donors narrowed the genetic and exposure-history diversity that was represented.

Method: immunoSEQ multiplex PCR; TCRdb's copy keeps in-frame clones and lacks some. Of some 1 million clones in the sample, around 76% were seen once. On this clone: The antigen remains unidentified.

The TCR originated in a man between 18 and 29 years old in good health. Sequenced input: memory CD4+ T cells sorted from blood. Described subset: CD45RA-negative fraction.

Here the CDR3 DNA reads TGTGCCAGCAGACCGCCGAGCTCCTACGAGCAGTACTTC. It is translated as CASRPPSSYEQYF. This chain uses TRBV28 with TRBJ2-7; D gene uncertain. This CDR3 contains 13 residues. Germline lookup yields CDR1 MDHEN and CDR2 SYDVKM. The ends were cut back, 6 bases at V and 0 bases at J, with 9 bases in the middle.